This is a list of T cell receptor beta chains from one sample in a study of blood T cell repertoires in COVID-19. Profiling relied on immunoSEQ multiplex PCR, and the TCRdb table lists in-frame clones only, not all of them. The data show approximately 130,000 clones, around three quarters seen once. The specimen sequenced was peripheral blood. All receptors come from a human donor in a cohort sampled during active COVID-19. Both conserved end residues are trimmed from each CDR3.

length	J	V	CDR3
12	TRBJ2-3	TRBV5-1	ASSLTPSEGMQY
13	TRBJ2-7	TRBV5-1	ASSPSGQGGNEQY
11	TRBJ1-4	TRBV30	AWALEGNEKLF
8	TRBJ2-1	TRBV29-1	SGGLNEQF
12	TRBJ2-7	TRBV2	ASSYRDSFYEQY
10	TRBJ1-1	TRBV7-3	ASSFDRAEAF
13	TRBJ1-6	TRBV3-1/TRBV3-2	ASSQRGHHNSPLH
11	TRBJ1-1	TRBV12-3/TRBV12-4	ASSLRQNTEAF
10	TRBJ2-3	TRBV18	ASSPSTDTQY
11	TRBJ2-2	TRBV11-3	ASSQQGLGELF
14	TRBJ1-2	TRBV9	ARIRDRSDGAYGYT
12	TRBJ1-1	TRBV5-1	ASSSSVLPSEAF
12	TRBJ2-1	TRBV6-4	ASSELARGNEQF
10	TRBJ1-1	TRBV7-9	ASSFDSLEAF
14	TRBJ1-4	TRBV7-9	ASSPDPTGGNEKLF
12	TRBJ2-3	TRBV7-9	ASSRQYDTDTQY
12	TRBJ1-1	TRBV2	ASSPVLRVDEAF
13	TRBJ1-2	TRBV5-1	ASSSGDRVGYGYT
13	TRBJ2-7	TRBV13	ASSLEASVSYEQY
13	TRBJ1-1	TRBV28	ASSSPGGEGTEAF
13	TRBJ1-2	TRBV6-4	ASSDPGQLSDGYT
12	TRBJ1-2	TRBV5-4	ASSLQGDGYGYT
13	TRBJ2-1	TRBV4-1	ASSQVSGGYNEQF
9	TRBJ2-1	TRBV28	ASSTGYEQF
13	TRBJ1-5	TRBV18	ASSPGGGGNQPQH
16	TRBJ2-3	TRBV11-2	ASSRTGGRMGVTDTQY
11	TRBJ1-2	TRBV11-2	ASSFARTRGYT
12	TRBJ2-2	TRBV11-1	ASSYDSAAGELF
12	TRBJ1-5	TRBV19	ASSMRDTNQPQH
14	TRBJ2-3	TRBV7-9	ASTKTGYGSTDTQY
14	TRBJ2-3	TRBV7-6	ASSLGTGGALDTQY
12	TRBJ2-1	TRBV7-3	ASSPVGLANEQF
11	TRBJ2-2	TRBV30	AWSVLNTGELF
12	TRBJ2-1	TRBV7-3	ASSLSGGLNEQF
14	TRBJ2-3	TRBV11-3	ASSSGLAGGADTQY
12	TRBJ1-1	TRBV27	ASSLLDRANDAF